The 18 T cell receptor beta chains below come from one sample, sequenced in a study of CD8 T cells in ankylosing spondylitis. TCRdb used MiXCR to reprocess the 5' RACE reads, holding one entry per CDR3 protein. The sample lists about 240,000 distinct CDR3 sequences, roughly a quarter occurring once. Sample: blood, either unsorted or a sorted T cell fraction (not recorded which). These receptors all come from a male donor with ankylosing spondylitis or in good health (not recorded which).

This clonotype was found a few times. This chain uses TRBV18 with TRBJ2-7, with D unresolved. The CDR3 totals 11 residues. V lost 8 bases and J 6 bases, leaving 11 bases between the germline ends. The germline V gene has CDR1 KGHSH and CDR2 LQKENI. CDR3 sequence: CASGRSREQYF. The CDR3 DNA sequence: TGTGCCAGCGGGCGGTCTCGCGAGCAGTACTTC.

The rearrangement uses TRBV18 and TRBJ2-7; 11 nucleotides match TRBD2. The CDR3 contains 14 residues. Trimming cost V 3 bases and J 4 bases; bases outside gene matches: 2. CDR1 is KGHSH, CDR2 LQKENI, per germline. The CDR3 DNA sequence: TGTGCCAGCTCACCGGCTAGCGGGGGGTACGAGCAGTACTTC. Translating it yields CASSPASGGYEQYF.

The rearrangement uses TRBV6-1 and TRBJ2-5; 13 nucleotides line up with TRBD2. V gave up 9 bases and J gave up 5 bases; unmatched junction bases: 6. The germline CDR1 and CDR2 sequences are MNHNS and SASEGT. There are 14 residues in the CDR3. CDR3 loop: CARGLAGQGETQYF. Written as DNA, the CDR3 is TGTGCCAGGGGACTAGCGGGGCAGGGGGAGACCCAGTACTTC.

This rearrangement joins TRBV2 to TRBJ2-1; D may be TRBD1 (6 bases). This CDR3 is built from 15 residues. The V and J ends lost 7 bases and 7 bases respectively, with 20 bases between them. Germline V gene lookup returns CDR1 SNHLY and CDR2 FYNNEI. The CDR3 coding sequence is TGTGCCAGCATTCGTCCCGGAGGACAGCTTAATGAGCAGTTCTTC. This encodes CASIRPGGQLNEQFF.

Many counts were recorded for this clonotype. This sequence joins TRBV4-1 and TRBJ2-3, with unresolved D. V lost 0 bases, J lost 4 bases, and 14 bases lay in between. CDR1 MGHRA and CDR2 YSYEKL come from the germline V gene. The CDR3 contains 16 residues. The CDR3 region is CASSQDRVLLADTQYF. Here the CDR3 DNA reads TGCGCCAGCAGCCAAGATAGGGTCTTACTTGCAGATACGCAGTATTTT.

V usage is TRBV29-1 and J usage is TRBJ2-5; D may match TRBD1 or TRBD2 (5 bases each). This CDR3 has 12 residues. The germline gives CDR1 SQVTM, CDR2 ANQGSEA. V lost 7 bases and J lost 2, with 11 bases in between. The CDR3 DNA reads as TGCAGCGCCTCCTGGGGGCAAGAGACCCAGTACTTC. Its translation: CSASWGQETQYF.

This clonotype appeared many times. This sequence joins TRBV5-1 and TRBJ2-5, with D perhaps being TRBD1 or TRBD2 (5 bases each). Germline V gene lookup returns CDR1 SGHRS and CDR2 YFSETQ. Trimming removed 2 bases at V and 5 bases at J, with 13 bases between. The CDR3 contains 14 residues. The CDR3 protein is CASSLGESRETQYF. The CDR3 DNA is TGCGCCAGCAGCTTAGGGGAGAGTAGGGAGACCCAGTACTTC.

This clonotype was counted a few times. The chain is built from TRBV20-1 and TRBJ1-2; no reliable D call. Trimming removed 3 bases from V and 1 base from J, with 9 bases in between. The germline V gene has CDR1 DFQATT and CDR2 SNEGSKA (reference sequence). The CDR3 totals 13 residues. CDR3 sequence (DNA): TGCAGTGCTAGGACAAGTCATAACTATGGCTACACCTTC. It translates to CSARTSHNYGYTF.

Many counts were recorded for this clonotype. CDR3 loop: CASSLTGGEETQYF. CDR3 nucleotide sequence: TGTGCCAGCAGTTTAACGGGGGGGGAGGAGACCCAGTACTTC. V gene TRBV12-3 or TRBV12-4 combines with J gene TRBJ2-5; 8 bases match TRBD2. This CDR3 contains 14 residues. After removal of 2 bases from V and 5 bases from J, the junction contained 4 bases not matched to a gene.

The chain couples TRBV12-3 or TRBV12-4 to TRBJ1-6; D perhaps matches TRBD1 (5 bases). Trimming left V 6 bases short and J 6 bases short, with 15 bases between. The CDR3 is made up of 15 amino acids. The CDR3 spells CASSSLGGSNSPLHF. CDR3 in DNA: TGTGCCAGCAGCTCTTTGGGGGGGTCTAATTCACCCCTCCACTTT.

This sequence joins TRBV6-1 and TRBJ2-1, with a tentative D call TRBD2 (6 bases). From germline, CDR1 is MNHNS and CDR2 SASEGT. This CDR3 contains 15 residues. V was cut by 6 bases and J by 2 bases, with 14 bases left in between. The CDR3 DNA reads TGTGCCAGCAGCCGTTCGGGGGTAACCTACAATGAGCAGTTCTTC. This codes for CASSRSGVTYNEQFF.

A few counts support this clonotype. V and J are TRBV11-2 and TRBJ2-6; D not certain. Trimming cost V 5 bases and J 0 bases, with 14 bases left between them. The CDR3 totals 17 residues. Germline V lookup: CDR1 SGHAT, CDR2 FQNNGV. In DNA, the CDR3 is TGTGCCAGCAGCCCGTATCCTTTGGGCTCTGGGGCCAACGTCCTGACTTTC. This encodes CASSPYPLGSGANVLTF. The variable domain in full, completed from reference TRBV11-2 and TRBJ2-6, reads EAGVAQSPRYKIIEKRQSVAFWCNPISGHATLYWYQQILGQGPKLLIQFQNNGVVDDSQLPKDRFSAERLKGVDSTLKIQPAKLEDSAVYLCASSPYPLGSGANVLTFGAGSRLTVL.

The CDR3 loop is CASSRGINQPQHF. The CDR3 bases are TGTGCCAGCAGTCGGGGAATAAATCAGCCCCAGCATTTT. This chain joins TRBV2 and TRBJ1-5; D is unresolved. Germline CDR1 reads SNHLY; CDR2 reads FYNNEI. V shed 5 bases and J shed 4 bases, with 9 bases lying between them. The CDR3 extends over 13 amino acids.

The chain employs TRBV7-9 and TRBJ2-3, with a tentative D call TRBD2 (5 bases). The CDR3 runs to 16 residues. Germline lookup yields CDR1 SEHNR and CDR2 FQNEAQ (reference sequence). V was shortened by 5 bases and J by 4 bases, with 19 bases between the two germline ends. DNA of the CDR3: TGTGCCAGCAGCCTGCAGAGGACGGGGATTGCAGATACGCAGTATTTT. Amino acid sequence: CASSLQRTGIADTQYF.

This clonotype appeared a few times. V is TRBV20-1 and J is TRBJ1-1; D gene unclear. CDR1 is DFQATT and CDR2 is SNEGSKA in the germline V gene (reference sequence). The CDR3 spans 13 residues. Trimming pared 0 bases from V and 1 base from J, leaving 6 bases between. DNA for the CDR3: TGCAGTGCTAGAGAATCAGAGAACACTGAAGCTTTCTTT. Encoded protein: CSARESENTEAFF.

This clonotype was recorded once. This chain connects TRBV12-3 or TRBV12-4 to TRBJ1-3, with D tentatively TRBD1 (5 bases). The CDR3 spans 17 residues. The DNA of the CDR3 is TGTACCATCAGTTTGAGAACAGGATCTCACTCTGGAAACACCATATATTTT. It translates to CTISLRTGSHSGNTIYF.

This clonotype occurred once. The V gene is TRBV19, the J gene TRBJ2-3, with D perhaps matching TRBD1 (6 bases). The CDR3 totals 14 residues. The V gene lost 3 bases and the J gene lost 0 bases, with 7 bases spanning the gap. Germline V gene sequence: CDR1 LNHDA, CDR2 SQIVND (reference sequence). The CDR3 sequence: CASSIGQSTDTQYF. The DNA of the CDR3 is TGTGCCAGTAGTATCGGACAGAGCACAGATACGCAGTATTTT.

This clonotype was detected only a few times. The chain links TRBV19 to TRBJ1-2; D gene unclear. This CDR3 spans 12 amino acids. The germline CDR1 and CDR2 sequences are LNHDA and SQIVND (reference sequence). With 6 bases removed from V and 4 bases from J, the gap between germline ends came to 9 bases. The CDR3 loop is CASRDYGYGYTF. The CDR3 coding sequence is TGTGCCAGTAGAGATTATGGCTATGGCTACACCTTC.